This entry concerns a single T cell receptor beta chain. Antigen specificity is unknown. This entry belongs to a study of cytotoxic CD8 clonotypes in ibrutinib-treated CLL. The V gene end was trimmed by 6 bases and the J gene end by 6 bases; junction bases not matched to a gene: 11. CDR1 and CDR2 (germline): MNHNS, SASEGT. This CDR3 comprises 14 residues. General observations from the study: The public clonotypes identified were infrequent and showed contraction or stability on treatment.

Repertoires were generated with immunoSEQ multiplex PCR, while TCRdb's copy carries only in-frame clones and drops some. The profile shows 160,000 or so clones, roughly 80% of them singletons. The clonotype was recovered from a human donor with chronic lymphocytic leukemia. The V gene is TRBV6-1, the J gene TRBJ2-7, with 7 bases fitting TRBD1. This specimen consisted of PBMCs, obtained after 12 months of ibrutinib treatment. CDR3 bases: TGTGCCAGCAGGCGACAGGGCGAACTGGGCGAGCAGTACTTC. Encoded protein: CASRRQGELGEQYF.